The source of this T cell receptor beta chain is a study of tumor and adjacent non-tumor tissue in lung cancer. With respect to this clonotype: As yet, its antigen is unknown.

Three rounds of nested PCR, following a modified ARM-PCR protocol, produced the TCRbeta library. TCRdb reanalysed the multiplex PCR reads using MiXCR and keeps one entry per CDR3 protein. The sample comprises under 150,000 distinct CDR3 sequences, around 67% of which are singletons, and about 20% rests with the top ten. Study-wide results and limits: In normal lung, the top 100 clones were significantly more dominant than in tumor.

The template was RNA from unsorted bulk tissue. This CDR3 is built from 15 residues. In germline, CDR1 is MNHEY, CDR2 SVGAGI. The sequenced sample consisted of lung tumor tissue. The receptor comes from a man aged 55 to 70 with small cell lung cancer. The chain couples TRBV6-5 to TRBJ2-7; 10 bases agree with TRBD2. CDR3 nucleotides: TGTGTCAGCAGGGGGGGACTAGCGCCATGCTACGAGCAATACGTC. Protein: CVSRGGLAPCYEQYV.